This T cell receptor beta chain came from a study of blood T cells in healthy people across ages. On the study more broadly: When template switching was applied, about one barcoded beta molecule was captured per two T cells. Study-wide findings and caveats: Donors of long life had a larger count of naive CD4+ cells and greater diversity than aged donors.

Germline CDR1 is SQVTM and CDR2 is ANQGSEA. This CDR3 is built from 12 residues. Of note for this clonotype: What it binds is not known.

Then a second PCR, running about 6 to 12 cycles, was carried out with a sample-barcoded 5' primer and a J-beta primer mix. MiXCR was run by TCRdb on the 5' RACE reads, yielding one entry per CDR3 protein. Of around 990,000 distinct CDR3 sequences in the sample, 35% to 45% were seen once. Every participating donor contributed about 10 milliliters of peripheral blood through a draw. Per sample, at least 6 micrograms of total RNA were extracted. This sequence joins TRBV29-1 and TRBJ2-7; 8 bases fit TRBD1. Matching the DNA end better, TRBJ2-5 makes the J call doubtful. This receptor was identified in a young man in good health. Sequencing used blood. The CDR3 coding sequence is TGCAGCACTAAGACAGGGGTGGAGACCCAGTACTTC. Residues: CSTKTGVETQYF.